The next 20 T cell receptor beta chains were all read from a single sample in a study of cytomegalovirus exposure and HLA in healthy donors. PCR employed 60 Vbeta and 13 Jbeta primers. TCRdb's table, derived via immunoSEQ multiplex PCR, lists solely in-frame clones and lacks some. The sample contains fewer than 75,000 clones, 70% to 85% of which appear only once. Sequenced material: PBMCs. The receptor source for this set is a woman aged 25 to 39 in good health and CMV-seronegative.

The genes are TRBV4-1 and TRBJ1-1; no clear D gene. The CDR3 runs to 14 residues. The germline gives CDR1 MGHRA, CDR2 YSYEKL. Trimming removed 0 bases from V and 5 bases from J, with 10 bases in between. CDR3 loop: CASSQEIVKTEAFF. CDR3 bases: TGCGCCAGCAGCCAAGAGATAGTTAAGACTGAAGCTTTCTTT.

This chain links TRBV19 with TRBJ2-7, with TRBD2 matching over 9 bases. V was clipped by 3 bases and J by 7 bases; unmatched bases: 7. Per germline, CDR1 LNHDA and CDR2 SQIVND (reference sequence). This CDR3 comprises 14 residues. CDR3 sequence: CASSIGLASGEQYF. CDR3 DNA sequence: TGTGCCAGTAGTATCGGACTAGCGTCGGGGGAGCAGTACTTC. Variable domain in full (rest from reference TRBV19 and TRBJ2-7): DGGITQSPKYLFRKEGQNVTLSCEQNLNHDAMYWYRQDPGQGLRLIYYSQIVNDFQKGDIAEGYSVSREKKESFPLTVTSAQKNPTAFYLCASSIGLASGEQYFGPGTRLTVT.

This clone turned up a few times. The V gene is TRBV7-2, the J gene TRBJ2-5; maybe TRBD2 (7 bases). The DNA end favors TRBJ2-7, so the J call may be wrong. The CDR3 has 13 amino acids. The germline V gene has CDR1 SGHTA and CDR2 FQGNSA. In DNA, the CDR3 is TGTGCCAGCATCAAAGGGGGGGGCTACGAGCAGTACTTC. This codes for CASIKGGGYEQYF.

The rearrangement uses TRBV14 and TRBJ1-1; 7 bases match TRBD1. This CDR3 region has 16 residues. V lost 4 bases, J lost 0 bases, and 8 bases stayed unmatched. The germline CDR1 and CDR2 sequences are SGHDN and FVKESK. The CDR3 reads CASSPITGTVNTEAFF. The CDR3 DNA sequence: TGTGCCAGCAGCCCGATAACCGGGACAGTGAACACTGAAGCTTTCTTT.

This clone was picked up one time. The rearrangement uses TRBV7-9 and TRBJ2-1, with D possibly matching TRBD2 (6 bases). From germline, CDR1 is SEHNR and CDR2 FQNEAQ (reference sequence). The CDR3 runs 15 residues. V gave up 1 base and J gave up 9 bases, with 16 bases separating them. CDR3 nucleotide sequence: TGTGCCAGCAGCTTAGAGAGACTAGAGGTCAGTGAGCAGTTCTTC. It specifies CASSLERLEVSEQFF.

The chain has TRBV7-2 and TRBJ2-3; D is uncertain. The V gene lost 2 bases and the J gene lost 1 base, with 7 bases spanning the gap. Germline V lookup: CDR1 SGHTA, CDR2 FQGNSA. This CDR3 is 14 amino acids long. The CDR3 region has the DNA TGTGCCAGCAGCTTATTAGATGGCACAGATACGCAGTATTTT. Translation gives CASSLLDGTDTQYF.

This clone was counted once. This chain connects TRBV7-3 to TRBJ2-1; 7 bases fit TRBD2. The CDR3 has 15 residues. V shed 5 bases and J 6 bases; nucleotides not matched to a gene: 10. The V gene's germline CDR1 is SGHTA and CDR2 FQGTGA. DNA for the CDR3: TGTGCCAGCAGCGAGCGGGGCCAAGTGGGCAATGAGCAGTTCTTC. Translated, it gives CASSERGQVGNEQFF. The full variable domain, its missing parts supplied by reference TRBV7-3 and TRBJ2-1, is GAGVSQTPSNKVTEKGKYVELRCDPISGHTALYWYRQSLGQGPEFLIYFQGTGAADDSGLPNDRFFAVRPEGSVSTLKIQRTERGDSAVYLCASSERGQVGNEQFFGPGTRLTVL.

J is TRBJ1-6 and V is TRBV2, with a tentative D call TRBD1 (6 bases). V lost 9 bases and J 7 bases, leaving 16 bases between the germline ends. The CDR3 runs to 14 residues. Germline CDR1 is SNHLY and CDR2 is FYNNEI. The CDR3 nucleotides are TGTGCCAGTGAGGGGGAGGGGAAAAATTCACCCCTCCACTTT. Amino acids: CASEGEGKNSPLHF.

The chain is built from TRBV7-3 and TRBJ2-1, with TRBD2 identical over 15 bases. The germline V gene has CDR1 SGHTA and CDR2 FQGTGA. The CDR3 consists of 15 residues. The J segment lost 15 bases and the V segment lost 4 bases, leaving 10 bases of the junction unmatched. CDR3 nucleotides: TGTGCCAGCAGCTCTGGACTAGCGGGGGGGGCTGTGGCGTTCTTC. Protein sequence: CASSSGLAGGAVAFF.

The table lists this clone with a count of one. CDR3 sequence reads: CASSLLGQGSTEAFF. In DNA form, the CDR3 reads TGTGCCAGCAGTTTATTGGGACAGGGGTCTACTGAAGCTTTCTTT. The V gene is TRBV27, the J gene TRBJ1-1, with TRBD1 matching 10 bases. J lost 5 bases, V lost 1 base, and 4 bases had no gene match. The CDR3 covers 15 residues. Germline lookup yields CDR1 MNHEY and CDR2 SMNVEV (reference sequence).

This clone occurred a few times. This chain uses TRBV4-3 with TRBJ2-7, with D possibly being TRBD1 (6 bases). V lost 3 bases and J 5 bases, leaving 11 bases between the germline ends. From germline, CDR1 is LGHNA and CDR2 YSLEER. The length of the CDR3 is 13 residues. The CDR3, as DNA: TGCGCCAGCAGCCAGGCCAGGACAGACGAGCAGTACTTC. This translates into CASSQARTDEQYF.

The rearrangement uses TRBV9 and TRBJ2-7; 9 bases are a match to TRBD1. The CDR3 extends over 14 amino acids. CDR1 is SGDLS and CDR2 is YYNGEE in the germline V gene. The V segment lost 0 bases and the J segment 4 bases; nucleotides outside the gene matches: 2. The CDR3: CASSVGDRDYEQYF. Written as DNA, the CDR3 is TGTGCCAGCAGCGTAGGGGACAGGGATTACGAGCAGTACTTC.

The gene calls are TRBV7-6 and TRBJ1-1; the D gene is possibly TRBD1 (5 bases). Looked up from germline, CDR1 is SGHVS and CDR2 is FNYEAQ. Trimming left V 1 base short and J 5 bases short, with 14 bases between. The CDR3 is 15 residues long. CDR3 coding DNA: TGTGCCAGCAGCTTAGGACAGAATAGGCCGACTGAAGCTTTCTTT. Protein product: CASSLGQNRPTEAFF.

This chain joins TRBV18 and TRBJ1-1; possibly TRBD1 for D (6 bases). With 5 bases removed from V and 1 base from J, the gap between germline ends came to 8 bases. The CDR3 runs to 13 residues. CDR1 KGHSH and CDR2 LQKENI come from the germline V gene. The CDR3 spells CASSSDRNTEAFF. The CDR3 region has the DNA TGTGCCAGCTCATCGGACAGGAACACTGAAGCTTTCTTT.

The V and J genes are TRBV27 and TRBJ1-5; no reliable D call. The germline V gene has CDR1 MNHEY and CDR2 SMNVEV (reference sequence). The length of the CDR3 is 13 residues. The V gene lost 6 bases and the J gene lost 7 bases, with 13 bases spanning the gap. CDR3 in DNA: TGTGCCAGCAGCCACTGGGGAGGGCAGCCCCAGCATTTT. Translated: CASSHWGGQPQHF.

The chain links TRBV11-3 to TRBJ1-2; D gene ambiguous. Trimming removed 4 bases from V and 2 bases from J, with 5 bases in between. CDR3 length equals 12 residues. In germline, CDR1 is SGHNT, CDR2 YENEEA. The CDR3 region is CASSSRNYGYTF. For the CDR3, the DNA is TGTGCCAGCAGCTCTCGGAACTATGGCTACACCTTC.

This clone was counted once. The gene calls are TRBV11-2 and TRBJ1-2; TRBD1 might be the D (6 bases). This CDR3 spans 11 amino acids. Germline lookup yields CDR1 SGHAT and CDR2 FQNNGV. The V end lost 1 base, the J end lost 12 bases, and 9 bases lay between the germline ends. The CDR3 sequence is CASSLGGTHTF. For the CDR3, the DNA is TGTGCCAGCAGCTTAGGAGGGACACACACCTTC. Using reference TRBV11-2 and TRBJ1-2 for the parts outside the CDR3, the full variable domain is EAGVAQSPRYKIIEKRQSVAFWCNPISGHATLYWYQQILGQGPKLLIQFQNNGVVDDSQLPKDRFSAERLKGVDSTLKIQPAKLEDSAVYLCASSLGGTHTFGSGTRLTVV.

The J gene is TRBJ2-1, the V gene TRBV13, with D unclear. The V end was cut by 5 bases, the J end by 6 bases, with 5 bases between. The germline CDR1 and CDR2 sequences are PRHDT and FYEKMQ (reference sequence). This CDR3 spans 11 amino acids. Here the CDR3 DNA reads TGTGCCAGCAGCCCTAGCAATGAGCAGTTCTTC. Protein product: CASSPSNEQFF.

J is TRBJ2-3 and V is TRBV27, with 8 bases identical to TRBD2. The germline CDR1 and CDR2 sequences are MNHEY and SMNVEV (reference sequence). CDR3 length equals 13 residues. Trimming at V came to 8 bases and at J to 14 bases, leaving 15 bases not matched to a gene. CDR3 DNA sequence: TGTGCCAGCGGTGGGGCCGACGGGGGGGCCATGTATTTT. Translating gives CASGGADGGAMYF.

The J gene is TRBJ2-2, the V gene TRBV5-1, with 9 nucleotides matching TRBD2. With V trimmed by 7 bases and J by 2 bases, 3 bases remained unmatched. Germline loops: CDR1 SGHRS, CDR2 YFSETQ. CDR3 size: 14 residues. The CDR3 here is CASGREGNTGELFF. The CDR3 coding sequence is TGCGCCAGCGGGCGGGAGGGAAACACCGGGGAGCTGTTTTTT.